This T cell receptor beta chain was found in a study of blood T cells in healthy people across ages. CDR3 length: 16 amino acids. Per germline, CDR1 MNHEY and CDR2 SVGEGT. V was clipped by 6 bases and J by 1 base, with 16 bases between them. Primed by a sample-barcoded 5' primer and a J-beta primer mix, a second PCR proceeded for about 6 to 12 cycles. TCRdb fed the 5' RACE reads into MiXCR, producing one record per CDR3 protein. Among about 670,000 distinct CDR3 sequences listed, roughly 43% were seen once. Sequenced: blood. The clonotype comes from a man older than 75 in good health. V gene TRBV6-2 or TRBV6-3 combines with J gene TRBJ1-5, with no clear D. The CDR3 DNA reads TGTGCCAGCAGCGGACTAGCCGGGATGAGCAATCAGCCCCAGCATTTT. It translates to CASSGLAGMSNQPQHF.